This T cell receptor (beta chain) originates from a study of cytomegalovirus exposure and HLA in healthy donors. V was pared by 7 bases and J by 8 bases, with 23 bases between. Germline-derived CDR1 and CDR2 are MDHEN and SYDVKM. This CDR3 contains 15 residues. PCR amplification relied on 60 Vbeta primers (plus 13 Jbeta primers). Assay: immunoSEQ multiplex PCR; the TCRdb copy retains only in-frame clones and omits some. The repertoire holds some 110,000 clones, roughly 66% seen once, with 2.2% in the top ten. This TCR came from a woman under 40 in good health and CMV-seronegative. The J gene is TRBJ1-1, the V gene TRBV28; D gene ambiguous. Sample: PBMCs. CDR3 bases: TGTGCCAGCACCTCTTCCACAGCAGGTTCGGTAGAAGCTTTCTTT. It codes for CASTSSTAGSVEAFF.